Listed below are T cell receptor beta chains from one sample, sequenced in a study of regulatory T cells. TCRdb's table, derived via immunoSEQ multiplex PCR, lists solely in-frame clones and lacks some. Of 30,000 to 40,000 clones in the sample, 89% were seen once. The sequenced sample consisted of conventional CD4+ T cells sorted from blood. The receptors come from a person between 18 and 30 years old with CD3G deficiency. Each CDR3 is given with its conserved first and last residue. Fields, in order: J gene, D gene, clone size, V gene, CDR3 protein, CDR3 DNA. A D gene is named only where the DNA matches it firmly. Not every row has a clone size; where given, it reads once, few, many or a size class.

J gene: TRBJ2-5; D gene: TRBD2; clone size: NA; V gene: TRBV18; CDR3 protein: CASSGTTQETQYF; CDR3 DNA: TGTGCCAGCTCCGGGACTACACAAGAGACCCAGTACTTC
J gene: TRBJ2-7; D gene: NA; clone size: NA; V gene: TRBV6-1; CDR3 protein: CASSRWGGEQYF; CDR3 DNA: TGTGCCAGCAGTAGGTGGGGAGGCGAGCAGTACTTC
J gene: TRBJ2-7; D gene: NA; clone size: NA; V gene: TRBV10-3; CDR3 protein: CAISESHSNYEQYF; CDR3 DNA: TGTGCCATCAGTGAATCCCATTCGAACTACGAGCAGTACTTC
J gene: TRBJ2-7; D gene: NA; clone size: NA; V gene: TRBV5-1; CDR3 protein: CASSASPGVYEQYF; CDR3 DNA: TGCGCCAGCAGCGCTTCCCCTGGCGTCTACGAGCAGTACTTC
J gene: TRBJ2-1; D gene: NA; clone size: NA; V gene: TRBV28; CDR3 protein: CASSRESSYNEQFF; CDR3 DNA: TGTGCCAGCAGTAGAGAAAGCTCCTACAATGAGCAGTTCTTC
J gene: TRBJ2-7; D gene: NA; clone size: few; V gene: TRBV6-1; CDR3 protein: CASSLQGTYEQYF; CDR3 DNA: TGTGCCAGCAGTTTACAGGGAACCTACGAGCAGTACTTC
J gene: TRBJ1-1; D gene: NA; clone size: once; V gene: TRBV7-2; CDR3 protein: CASSPRHREAAFF; CDR3 DNA: TGTGCCAGCAGCCCCCGACACCGCGAGGCAGCTTTCTTT
J gene: TRBJ1-5; D gene: TRBD1; clone size: NA; V gene: TRBV6-1; CDR3 protein: CASRADRVQPQHF; CDR3 DNA: TGTGCCAGCAGAGCGGACAGGGTGCAGCCCCAGCATTTT
J gene: TRBJ2-2; D gene: NA; clone size: NA; V gene: TRBV7-9; CDR3 protein: CASSLTRPGELFF; CDR3 DNA: TGTGCCAGCAGCTTAACCCGTCCCGGGGAGCTGTTTTTT
J gene: TRBJ2-2; D gene: TRBD2; clone size: NA; V gene: TRBV5-1; CDR3 protein: CASSSGTSGNTGELFF; CDR3 DNA: TGCGCCAGCAGCTCCGGGACTAGTGGCAACACCGGGGAGCTGTTTTTT
J gene: TRBJ2-3; D gene: TRBD1; clone size: NA; V gene: TRBV7-6; CDR3 protein: CASSLGGGRGADTQYF; CDR3 DNA: TGTGCCAGCAGCTTAGGAGGGGGCCGAGGGGCAGATACGCAGTATTTT
J gene: TRBJ1-5; D gene: NA; clone size: NA; V gene: TRBV27; CDR3 protein: CASLLASRVGHRLCNQPQHF; CDR3 DNA: TGTGCCTCCCTTCTCGCGAGTCGTGTGGGTCATAGATTGTGCAATCAGCCCCAGCATTTT
J gene: TRBJ2-2; D gene: NA; clone size: NA; V gene: TRBV5-1; CDR3 protein: CASSNGQNTGELFF; CDR3 DNA: TGCGCCAGCAGCAACGGACAGAACACCGGGGAGCTGTTTTTT
J gene: TRBJ2-7; D gene: TRBD1; clone size: NA; V gene: TRBV19; CDR3 protein: CASGQGKGYEQYF; CDR3 DNA: TGTGCCAGTGGACAGGGTAAAGGCTACGAGCAGTACTTC
J gene: TRBJ1-1; D gene: NA; clone size: NA; V gene: TRBV11-2; CDR3 protein: CASSPGLTSNTEAFF; CDR3 DNA: TGTGCCAGCAGCCCTGGGCTTACATCGAACACTGAAGCTTTCTTT
J gene: TRBJ1-1; D gene: TRBD1; clone size: NA; V gene: TRBV28; CDR3 protein: CASSGGQGYEAFF; CDR3 DNA: TGTGCCAGCAGTGGTGGACAGGGCTATGAAGCTTTCTTT
J gene: TRBJ1-2; D gene: NA; clone size: NA; V gene: TRBV7-2; CDR3 protein: CASSLGPAANYGYTF; CDR3 DNA: TGTGCCAGCAGCTTAGGACCTGCAGCTAACTATGGCTACACCTTC
J gene: TRBJ2-1; D gene: NA; clone size: NA; V gene: TRBV6-1; CDR3 protein: CASSEMVARNEQFF; CDR3 DNA: TGTGCCAGCAGTGAAATGGTGGCGCGGAATGAGCAGTTCTTC
J gene: TRBJ1-2; D gene: NA; clone size: NA; V gene: TRBV10-3; CDR3 protein: CAISEETGYGYTF; CDR3 DNA: TGTGCCATCAGTGAAGAGACGGGTTATGGCTACACCTTC
J gene: TRBJ1-2; D gene: NA; clone size: NA; V gene: TRBV9; CDR3 protein: CASSADTRGYGYTF; CDR3 DNA: TGTGCCAGCAGCGCCGACACCCGCGGCTATGGCTACACCTTC
J gene: TRBJ1-2; D gene: NA; clone size: NA; V gene: TRBV5-1; CDR3 protein: CASSLGDPGLGYTF; CDR3 DNA: TGCGCCAGCAGCTTGGGAGATCCTGGGCTTGGCTACACCTTC
J gene: TRBJ2-5; D gene: NA; clone size: NA; V gene: TRBV5-1; CDR3 protein: CASSLGGTQETQYF; CDR3 DNA: TGCGCCAGCAGCTTGGGTGGGACCCAAGAGACCCAGTACTTC
J gene: TRBJ2-6; D gene: TRBD1; clone size: NA; V gene: TRBV11-2; CDR3 protein: CASSLGTGTGANVLTF; CDR3 DNA: TGTGCCAGCAGCTTAGGGACAGGGACCGGGGCCAACGTCCTGACTTTC
J gene: TRBJ1-1; D gene: NA; clone size: NA; V gene: TRBV6-6; CDR3 protein: CASSYRVTNTEAFF; CDR3 DNA: TGTGCCAGCAGTTACAGGGTGACGAACACTGAAGCTTTCTTT
J gene: TRBJ2-3; D gene: TRBD1; clone size: once; V gene: TRBV6-1; CDR3 protein: CASSEAGFGRGLGNTQYF; CDR3 DNA: TGTGCCAGCAGTGAAGCAGGTTTTGGCAGGGGGCTAGGAAATACGCAGTATTTT
J gene: TRBJ2-3; D gene: TRBD1; clone size: medium-sized; V gene: TRBV6-1; CDR3 protein: CASSDGQGKDTQYF; CDR3 DNA: TGTGCCAGCAGTGACGGACAGGGGAAGGATACGCAGTATTTT
J gene: TRBJ2-7; D gene: NA; clone size: NA; V gene: TRBV21-1; CDR3 protein: CASSSVLEQVVYEQYF; CDR3 DNA: TGTGCCAGCAGTTCAGTCTTAGAACAGGTCGTCTACGAGCAGTACTTC
J gene: TRBJ2-7; D gene: NA; clone size: NA; V gene: TRBV28; CDR3 protein: CASSPPGGWYEQYF; CDR3 DNA: TGTGCCAGCAGCCCCCCCGGGGGATGGTACGAGCAGTACTTC
J gene: TRBJ2-1; D gene: NA; clone size: NA; V gene: TRBV7-9; CDR3 protein: CASSLGLGNEQFF; CDR3 DNA: TGTGCCAGCAGCTTAGGACTAGGAAATGAGCAGTTCTTC
J gene: TRBJ1-5; D gene: NA; clone size: NA; V gene: TRBV28; CDR3 protein: CASSLNPGPRPQHF; CDR3 DNA: TGTGCCAGCAGTTTGAACCCGGGACCCAGGCCCCAGCATTTT
J gene: TRBJ1-5; D gene: TRBD1; clone size: NA; V gene: TRBV28; CDR3 protein: CASSLSIGTGNQPQHF; CDR3 DNA: TGTGCCAGCAGTTTATCTATTGGGACAGGGAATCAGCCCCAGCATTTT
J gene: TRBJ1-5; D gene: NA; clone size: once; V gene: TRBV28; CDR3 protein: CASGGGNQPQHF; CDR3 DNA: TGTGCCAGTGGGGGGGGCAATCAGCCCCAGCATTTT
J gene: TRBJ2-5; D gene: TRBD2; clone size: NA; V gene: TRBV10-2; CDR3 protein: CASSEAGGETQYF; CDR3 DNA: TGCGCCAGCAGTGAGGCGGGAGGGGAGACCCAGTACTTC
J gene: TRBJ2-2; D gene: NA; clone size: NA; V gene: TRBV19; CDR3 protein: CASSNIAGELFF; CDR3 DNA: TGTGCCAGTAGTAATATCGCCGGGGAGCTGTTTTTT
J gene: TRBJ2-7; D gene: TRBD1; clone size: NA; V gene: TRBV6-6; CDR3 protein: CASSGQGGTYEQYF; CDR3 DNA: TGTGCCAGCAGCGGACAGGGTGGGACCTACGAGCAGTACTTC
J gene: TRBJ2-7; D gene: TRBD2; clone size: NA; V gene: TRBV6-1; CDR3 protein: CASSMRGWEQYF; CDR3 DNA: TGTGCCAGCAGTATGCGGGGGTGGGAGCAGTACTTC
J gene: TRBJ2-1; D gene: TRBD2; clone size: NA; V gene: TRBV5-1; CDR3 protein: CASRASGRPEQFF; CDR3 DNA: TGCGCCAGCAGGGCTAGCGGGAGGCCCGAGCAGTTCTTC
J gene: TRBJ2-7; D gene: TRBD1; clone size: few; V gene: TRBV28; CDR3 protein: CASSPATGQGVHEQYF; CDR3 DNA: TGTGCCAGCAGTCCGGCCACCGGACAGGGTGTCCACGAGCAGTACTTC
J gene: TRBJ1-2; D gene: NA; clone size: NA; V gene: TRBV11-2; CDR3 protein: CASSPTGGYYGYTF; CDR3 DNA: TGTGCCAGCAGCCCGACGGGGGGATACTATGGCTACACCTTC
J gene: TRBJ2-7; D gene: TRBD1; clone size: NA; V gene: TRBV18; CDR3 protein: CASSPGTGTHEQYF; CDR3 DNA: TGTGCCAGCTCACCCGGGACAGGGACCCACGAGCAGTACTTC
J gene: TRBJ2-7; D gene: NA; clone size: NA; V gene: TRBV18; CDR3 protein: CASSSVALSEQYF; CDR3 DNA: TGTGCCAGCTCATCTGTGGCTCTCTCCGAGCAGTACTTC
J gene: TRBJ2-7; D gene: NA; clone size: NA; V gene: TRBV19; CDR3 protein: CASSISAGISEQYF; CDR3 DNA: TGTGCCAGTAGTATCTCGGCAGGGATAAGCGAGCAGTACTTC
J gene: TRBJ1-2; D gene: NA; clone size: NA; V gene: TRBV5-1; CDR3 protein: CASSLAGDYGYTF; CDR3 DNA: TGCGCCAGCAGCTTGGCCGGGGACTATGGCTACACCTTC
J gene: TRBJ2-2; D gene: NA; clone size: NA; V gene: TRBV7-8; CDR3 protein: CASSFLGGAITGELFF; CDR3 DNA: TGTGCCAGCAGCTTCCTAGGCGGCGCCATCACCGGGGAGCTGTTTTTT
J gene: TRBJ1-1; D gene: NA; clone size: NA; V gene: TRBV6-6; CDR3 protein: CASRLTRGTEAFF; CDR3 DNA: TGTGCCAGCAGGCTAACACGAGGGACTGAAGCTTTCTTT
J gene: TRBJ2-7; D gene: TRBD1; clone size: NA; V gene: TRBV5-1; CDR3 protein: CASSFGTGEYEQYF; CDR3 DNA: TGCGCCAGCAGCTTTGGGACAGGGGAATACGAGCAGTACTTC
J gene: TRBJ1-2; D gene: TRBD1; clone size: NA; V gene: TRBV6-1; CDR3 protein: CASSDGDRGIGYTF; CDR3 DNA: TGTGCCAGCAGTGATGGGGACAGGGGAATAGGCTACACCTTC
J gene: TRBJ2-5; D gene: NA; clone size: NA; V gene: TRBV6-1; CDR3 protein: CASSERGGPRRETQYF; CDR3 DNA: TGTGCCAGCAGTGAAAGGGGGGGACCTCGAAGGGAGACCCAGTACTTC
J gene: TRBJ2-2; D gene: NA; clone size: NA; V gene: TRBV28; CDR3 protein: CASSFHSDTGELFF; CDR3 DNA: TGTGCCAGCAGTTTCCACAGTGACACCGGGGAGCTGTTTTTT
J gene: TRBJ2-7; D gene: TRBD2; clone size: NA; V gene: TRBV18; CDR3 protein: CASSATGGPREEQYF; CDR3 DNA: TGTGCCAGCTCGGCAACGGGAGGGCCGCGGGAAGAGCAGTACTTC
J gene: TRBJ1-2; D gene: NA; clone size: NA; V gene: TRBV19; CDR3 protein: CASSMEGTGIYGYTF; CDR3 DNA: TGTGCCAGTAGTATGGAGGGCACAGGGATCTATGGCTACACCTTC
J gene: TRBJ1-2; D gene: NA; clone size: NA; V gene: TRBV4-1; CDR3 protein: CASSQVGKVNYGYTF; CDR3 DNA: TGCGCCAGCAGCCAAGTCGGAAAGGTGAACTATGGCTACACCTTC
J gene: TRBJ2-7; D gene: TRBD1; clone size: NA; V gene: TRBV5-1; CDR3 protein: CASSLYPGQHYEQYF; CDR3 DNA: TGCGCCAGCAGCTTGTATCCGGGACAGCACTACGAGCAGTACTTC